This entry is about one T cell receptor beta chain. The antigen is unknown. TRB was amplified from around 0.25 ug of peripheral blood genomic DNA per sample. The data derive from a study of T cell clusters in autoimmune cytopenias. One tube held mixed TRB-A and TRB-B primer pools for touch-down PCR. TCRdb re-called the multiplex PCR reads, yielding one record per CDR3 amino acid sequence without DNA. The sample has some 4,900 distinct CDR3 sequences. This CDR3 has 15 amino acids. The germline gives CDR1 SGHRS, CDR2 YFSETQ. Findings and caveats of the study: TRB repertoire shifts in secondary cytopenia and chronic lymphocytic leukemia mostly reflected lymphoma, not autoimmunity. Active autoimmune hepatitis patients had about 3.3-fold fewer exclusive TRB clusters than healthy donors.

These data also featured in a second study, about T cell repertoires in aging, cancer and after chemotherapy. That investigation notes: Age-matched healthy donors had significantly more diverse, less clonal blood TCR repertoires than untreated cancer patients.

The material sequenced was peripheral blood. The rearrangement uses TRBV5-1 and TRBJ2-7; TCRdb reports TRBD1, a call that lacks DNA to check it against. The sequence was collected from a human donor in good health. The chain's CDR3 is CASSLETGEFYEQYF.